What follows are 21 T cell receptor beta chains derived from one specimen sequenced in a study of cytomegalovirus exposure and HLA in healthy donors (dated by TCRdb to the late 2010s). The method was the immunoSEQ multiplex PCR assay. A mixture of 60 forward primers for TCR Vbeta segments and 13 reverse primers for TCR Jbeta segments was used in the multiplex PCR. Imported from immuneACCESS, the table was reduced by TCRdb to in-frame sequences with V and J called. These copies leave out some clones; in studies compared against another copy, an unresolved V gene accounts for under half, and the cause of the remainder is not known. The sample profile shows approximately 150,000 clones; roughly 72% of them were found once. The top ten hold more than 0.8% of the sample. The sample taken for sequencing was PBMCs. These receptors all stem from a woman between 40 and 50 years old in good health and CMV-seronegative.

As regards this clone: The junction departs from germline at one end; a sequencing error may be responsible. The rearrangement uses TRBV15 and TRBJ2-7; 7 bases line up with TRBD1. CDR1 is LNHNV, CDR2 YYDKDF, per germline (reference sequence). This CDR3 comprises 15 residues. The CDR3 region has the DNA TGTGCCACCAGCAGAGATATGGACAGGCAGTACGTGCAGTACTTC. This codes for CATSRDMDRQYVQYF.

The V call is TRBV27, the J call TRBJ2-5; no clear D gene. Between the trimmed V and J ends, which lost 6 bases and 0 bases, there was a span of 5 bases. Germline V gene sequence: CDR1 MNHEY, CDR2 SMNVEV (reference sequence). The CDR3 length is 12 residues. CDR3 loop: CASRSYQETQYF. The CDR3 DNA reads TGTGCCAGCAGAAGCTACCAAGAGACCCAGTACTTC.

The chain couples TRBV30 to TRBJ1-2; D is unresolved. CDR1 is GTSNPN and CDR2 is SVGIG in the germline V gene (reference sequence). V was cut by 2 bases and J by 3 bases, with 19 bases left in between. The CDR3 has 16 amino acids. CDR3 coding DNA: TGTGCCTGGAGTCCCAAGTCGGCGGGCGGACACTATGGCTACACCTTC. Translating it yields CAWSPKSAGGHYGYTF.

The chain is built from TRBV6-5 and TRBJ2-2, with 9 bases identical to TRBD1. V gave up 6 bases and J gave up 7 bases; unmatched junction bases: 6. CDR1 and CDR2 from the germline V gene are MNHEY and SVGAGI. CDR3 length: 14 residues. The CDR3 DNA reads as TGTGCCAGCAGGCTGGGACAGGGCCGCGGGGAGCTGTTTTTT. Protein sequence: CASRLGQGRGELFF.

V and J are TRBV7-2 and TRBJ2-3; D is possibly TRBD1 (5 bases). The CDR3 sequence is 14 residues long. The V gene's germline CDR1 is SGHTA and CDR2 FQGNSA. The V end was cut by 1 base, the J end by 1 base, with 6 bases between. As DNA, the CDR3 is TGTGCCAGCAGCTTAGGCAGGGGCACAGATACGCAGTATTTT. This codes for CASSLGRGTDTQYF.

This clone has ten or more counts. V usage is TRBV5-4 and J usage is TRBJ2-7, with D maybe TRBD2 (5 bases). The CDR3 has 16 amino acids. V lost 6 bases to trimming and J lost 6 bases, with 25 bases between them. The germline gives CDR1 SGHNT, CDR2 YYREEE (reference sequence). CDR3 loop: CASKNYFDYPTGEQYF. The DNA of the CDR3 is TGTGCCAGCAAAAACTACTTCGACTACCCAACTGGCGAGCAGTACTTC.

This clone has only a few counts. The chain joins TRBV30 to TRBJ2-3, with 12 bases that match TRBD2. V shed 2 bases, J shed 1 base, and the junction held 4 bases outside the gene matches. Germline V lookup: CDR1 GTSNPN, CDR2 SVGIG (reference sequence). The CDR3 is 16 residues long. The CDR3 DNA reads as TGTGCCTGGAGTTCACTAGCGGGAGGCGGCACAGATACGCAGTATTTT. It specifies CAWSSLAGGGTDTQYF.

This chain joins TRBV7-9 and TRBJ1-1; D gene uncertain. CDR1 and CDR2 from the germline V gene are SEHNR and FQNEAQ (reference sequence). Trimming cost V 5 bases and J 7 bases, with 17 bases left between them. This CDR3 has 14 amino acids. The CDR3 sequence is CASSVFSEGSEAFF. The CDR3 nucleotides are TGTGCCAGCAGCGTCTTCTCGGAGGGTAGTGAAGCTTTCTTT.

V gene TRBV11-3 combines with J gene TRBJ2-3, with 13 bases lining up with TRBD2. CDR3 length equals 17 residues. The germline CDR1 and CDR2 sequences are SGHNT and YENEEA. V dropped 4 bases and J dropped 3; count of bases not matched to a gene: 7. CDR3 sequence (DNA): TGTGCCAGCAGCTCTCAGATGACTAGCGGGGGGACAGATACGCAGTATTTT. It is translated as CASSSQMTSGGTDTQYF. The full variable domain, with the rest looked up from reference TRBV11-3 and TRBJ2-3, is EAGVVQSPRYKIIEKKQPVAFWCNPISGHNTLYWYLQNLGQGPELLIRYENEEAVDDSQLPKDRFSAERLKGVDSTLKIQPAELGDSAVYLCASSSQMTSGGTDTQYFGPGTRLTVL.

This clone was seen more than once but under ten times. The chain carries TRBV6-5 and TRBJ1-2; 9 bases match TRBD1. With V trimmed by 2 bases and J by 8 bases, 9 bases remained unmatched. Germline CDR1 MNHEY, CDR2 SVGAGI. CDR3 length: 15 amino acids. CDR3 sequence: CASSYLRDRVRGYTF. CDR3 nucleotides: TGTGCCAGCAGTTACCTCCGGGACAGGGTACGAGGCTACACCTTC.

CDR3 loop: CASSQYTGTTTKQLYNEQFF. The CDR3 DNA reads TGTGCCAGCAGCCAGTACACCGGGACTACCACTAAACAACTATACAATGAGCAGTTCTTC. The chain links TRBV4-2 to TRBJ2-1, with TRBD2 matching over 7 bases. Unmatched junction bases numbered 21, after V lost 3 bases and J lost 4 bases. Looked up from germline, CDR1 is LGHNA and CDR2 is YNFKEQ. The length of the CDR3 is 20 residues.

This clone was counted between two and nine times. This chain uses TRBV27 with TRBJ1-4, with TRBD1 as a possible D gene (5 bases). Germline loops: CDR1 MNHEY, CDR2 SMNVEV (reference sequence). The length of the CDR3 is 14 residues. The V and J ends lost 6 bases and 1 base respectively, with 9 bases between them. The DNA for the CDR3 is TGTGCCAGCAGCGAGACAGTAACTAATGAAAAACTGTTTTTT. This sequence encodes CASSETVTNEKLFF. Filled out from reference TRBV27 and TRBJ1-4, the complete variable domain reads EAQVTQNPRYLITVTGKKLTVTCSQNMNHEYMSWYRQDPGLGLRQIYYSMNVEVTDKGDVPEGYKVSRKEKRNFPLILESPSPNQTSLYFCASSETVTNEKLFFGSGTQLSVL.

This clone was observed a few times. This chain joins TRBV19 and TRBJ2-1, with TRBD2 identical over 11 bases. Germline lookup yields CDR1 LNHDA and CDR2 SQIVND (reference sequence). With 9 bases clipped from V and 4 bases from J, the junction kept 11 bases outside the gene matches. The CDR3 extends over 16 amino acids. The CDR3 spells CASSSAGTSGYNEQFF. The CDR3 region has the DNA TGTGCCAGCTCCTCAGCCGGGACTAGCGGATACAATGAGCAGTTCTTC.

This clone occurred once. As DNA, the CDR3 is TGCAGTGCATATGACAGGGAAGCTTTCTTT. Its translation: CSAYDREAFF. The genes are TRBV20-1 and TRBJ1-1; TRBD1 is a possible D gene (6 bases). The CDR3 loop spans 10 amino acids. The ends were cut back, 6 bases at V and 8 bases at J, with 10 bases in the middle. The germline CDR1 and CDR2 sequences are DFQATT and SNEGSKA (reference sequence).

The chain couples TRBV19 to TRBJ2-1; TRBD2 agrees at 11 bases. The V segment lost 11 bases and the J segment 7 bases; nucleotides outside the gene matches: 13. Germline values: CDR1 LNHDA, CDR2 SQIVND (reference sequence). The CDR3 length is 15 residues. DNA for the CDR3: TGTGCCGCTGGGCCCCCGGGACTAGCGGTGAATGAGCAGTTCTTC. Translation: CAAGPPGLAVNEQFF.

This chain connects TRBV19 to TRBJ1-2; 9 bases map to TRBD1. CDR1 and CDR2 (germline): LNHDA, SQIVND (reference sequence). The ends lost 6 bases at V and 5 bases at J; junction bases unmatched: 4. This CDR3 spans 13 amino acids. The CDR3 loop reads CASRRTGEYGYTF. The CDR3 DNA follows: TGTGCCAGTAGGAGGACAGGGGAATATGGCTACACCTTC. The whole variable domain, remainder taken from reference TRBV19 and TRBJ1-2, is DGGITQSPKYLFRKEGQNVTLSCEQNLNHDAMYWYRQDPGQGLRLIYYSQIVNDFQKGDIAEGYSVSREKKESFPLTVTSAQKNPTAFYLCASRRTGEYGYTFGSGTRLTVV.

This chain links TRBV5-4 with TRBJ2-3, with 10 positions matching TRBD2. V shed 0 bases and J 0 bases; nucleotides not matched to a gene: 4. Germline-derived CDR1 and CDR2 are SGHNT and YYREEE (reference sequence). The CDR3 covers 17 residues. CDR3 residues: CASSLELAGSSTDTQYF. DNA for the CDR3: TGTGCCAGCAGCTTGGAACTAGCGGGAAGTAGCACAGATACGCAGTATTTT. Full variable domain (remainder filled in from reference TRBV5-4 and TRBJ2-3): ETGVTQSPTHLIKTRGQQVTLRCSSQSGHNTVSWYQQALGQGPQFIFQYYREEENGRGNFPPRFSGLQFPNYSSELNVNALELDDSALYLCASSLELAGSSTDTQYFGPGTRLTVL.

The genes are TRBV5-1 and TRBJ2-7; 9 nucleotides align to TRBD1. The CDR3 runs to 15 residues. Germline V lookup: CDR1 SGHRS, CDR2 YFSETQ. Trimming removed 4 bases from V and 2 bases from J; junction bases left unmatched: 7. The CDR3 coding sequence is TGCGCCAGCAGCATTAATACAGGGGGCGCCTACGAGCAGTACTTC. Translated, it gives CASSINTGGAYEQYF.

This clone was observed a single time. The CDR3 reads CALAGRGDYGYTF. CDR3 DNA: TGTGCTTTGGCGGGCAGGGGTGACTATGGCTACACCTTC. J is TRBJ1-2 and V is TRBV30; D is possibly TRBD1 (6 bases). Germline CDR1 is GTSNPN and CDR2 is SVGIG (reference sequence). This CDR3 region has 13 residues.

The gene calls are TRBV25-1 and TRBJ2-5, with a weak D call TRBD1 (6 bases). Germline loops: CDR1 MGHDK, CDR2 SYGVNS. Trimming took 6 bases from V and 11 from J, leaving 22 bases between them. The CDR3 runs 14 residues. The CDR3 spells CASSTHRVLGEQYF. The CDR3 coding sequence is TGTGCCAGCAGCACTCACAGGGTATTGGGAGAGCAGTACTTC.

This clone was seen a few times. A read error may produce the germline difference seen at one junction end. This rearrangement joins TRBV29-1 to TRBJ2-2, with a possible D match to TRBD1 (6 bases). This CDR3 spans 16 amino acids. Germline V lookup: CDR1 SQVTM, CDR2 ANQGSEA. Here the CDR3 DNA reads TGCAGCGGAGGGGTTAAAGGGGGAGTTTTGCTCCGGGGAGCTGTTTTT. Translating it yields CSGGVKGGVLLRGAVF.